These T cell receptor beta chains were read from a single sample in a study of human T cells and chemical hapten exposure. Each CDR3 protein gets one entry after TCRdb re-called the RACE reads with MiXCR. The sample shows fewer than 130,000 distinct CDR3 sequences, around 10% of them seen only once. This specimen was whole blood, taken in connection with sensitization to the hapten diphenylcyclopropenone (DPC). These receptors all come from a woman in her forties with alopecia areata. Some clones in this sample may be carry-over from other donors' samples. Both conserved end residues are part of each CDR3. The order of the fields is CDR3 length, D gene, clone size, J gene, V gene, CDR3 protein, CDR3 DNA. A D gene is named only where the DNA matches it firmly. The listing skips clone size in some rows; elsewhere it reads once, few, many or a size class.

>17|NA|NA|TRBJ1-1|TRBV7-9
CASRLRTDQPENTEAFF
TGTGCCAGCAGACTCCGGACAGACCAACCTGAGAACACTGAAGCTTTCTTT
>14|NA|many|TRBJ1-1|TRBV6-2/TRBV6-3
CASSYLGPYTEAFF
TGTGCCAGCAGTTACCTTGGACCCTACACTGAAGCTTTCTTT
>12|NA|few|TRBJ2-4|TRBV7-2
CASSLGEDIQYF
TGTGCCAGCAGCTTAGGGGAGGACATTCAGTACTTC
>14|NA|NA|TRBJ1-1|TRBV7-9
CASSGPVLNTEAFF
TGTGCCAGCAGCGGACCCGTCCTGAACACTGAAGCTTTCTTT
>13|NA|few|TRBJ1-1|TRBV9
CASSVIQDTEAFF
TGTGCCAGCAGCGTAATCCAGGACACTGAAGCTTTCTTT
>17|TRBD1|NA|TRBJ1-2|TRBV30
CAWSHGGRGPPFRGYTF
TGTGCCTGGAGTCATGGTGGCAGGGGGCCCCCCTTCAGGGGCTACACCTTC
>12|NA|many|TRBJ1-1|TRBV29-1
CSGGRENTEAFF
TGCAGCGGTGGACGGGAGAACACTGAAGCTTTCTTT
>13|TRBD2|NA|TRBJ2-7|TRBV29-1
CSVGSLAGTQQYF
TGCAGCGTTGGCTCCCTAGCGGGAACACAGCAGTACTTC
>15|TRBD1|NA|TRBJ2-1|TRBV7-3
CASSPRVRGSNEQFF
TGTGCCAGCAGCCCTCGTGTCAGGGGGTCCAATGAGCAGTTCTTC
>15|NA|few|TRBJ2-7|TRBV28
CASSIGGADSYEQYF
TGTGCCAGCAGCATTGGGGGGGCGGACTCCTACGAGCAGTACTTC
>13|NA|NA|TRBJ1-4|TRBV5-1
CASRRDSNEKLFF
TGCGCCAGCAGACGTGACAGTAATGAAAAACTGTTTTTT
>11|NA|few|TRBJ2-1|TRBV7-9
CASRRGDEQFF
TGTGCCAGCAGGAGGGGCGATGAGCAGTTCTTC
>12|TRBD1|many|TRBJ2-7|TRBV29-1
CSVGQGAYEQYF
TGCAGCGTCGGACAGGGAGCCTACGAGCAGTACTTC
>15|TRBD2|few|TRBJ2-5|TRBV6-2/TRBV6-3
CASTVRGKYQETQYF
TGTGCCAGCACCGTGCGGGGGAAGTACCAAGAGACCCAGTACTTC
>14|NA|NA|TRBJ1-5|TRBV5-4
CASSSQRSNQPQHF
TGTGCCAGCAGCTCCCAGCGAAGCAATCAGCCCCAGCATTTT
>15|NA|NA|TRBJ1-1|TRBV12-3/TRBV12-4
CASSPPGGLNTEAFF
TGTGCCAGCAGTCCCCCGGGTGGGTTGAACACTGAAGCTTTCTTT
>13|NA|few|TRBJ2-4|TRBV6-6
CASSYSGPNIQYF
TGTGCCAGCAGTTACTCGGGCCCCAACATTCAGTACTTC
>20|TRBD2|many|TRBJ2-5|TRBV4-3
CASSQGGTPASGRPQETQYF
TGCGCCAGCAGCCAAGGAGGGACCCCGGCTAGCGGGAGGCCCCAAGAGACCCAGTACTTC
>14|NA|NA|TRBJ1-2|TRBV7-2
CASSSSAGLYGYTF
TGTGCCAGCAGCTCGTCCGCGGGATTATACGGCTACACCTTC
>16|NA|many|TRBJ2-2|TRBV29-1
CSVEDPEAPSTGELFF
TGCAGCGTTGAAGATCCGGAAGCCCCCAGCACCGGGGAGCTGTTTTTT
>12|NA|NA|TRBJ2-5|TRBV6-2/TRBV6-3
CASTARGETQYF
TGTGCCAGCACCGCCAGGGGAGAGACCCAGTACTTC
>16|TRBD2|few|TRBJ2-1|TRBV20-1
CSARDLAGGSYNEQFF
TGCAGTGCTAGAGACTTGGCGGGAGGTTCCTACAATGAGCAGTTCTTC
>14|NA|NA|TRBJ1-3|TRBV20-1
CSASPPNAGNTIYF
TGCAGTGCTAGTCCTCCAAACGCTGGAAACACCATATATTTT
>15|NA|many|TRBJ1-4|TRBV7-2
CASSLRTTTNEKLFF
TGTGCCAGCAGCTTACGGACAACAACTAATGAAAAACTGTTTTTT
>16|NA|few|TRBJ2-3|TRBV3-2
CASSPPGGATEGTQYF
TGTGCCAGCAGCCCCCCGGGGGGGGCCACAGAAGGGACGCAGTATTTT
>15|NA|many|TRBJ2-4|TRBV4-3
CASSQADLAKNIQYF
TGCGCCAGCAGCCAAGCAGACTTAGCCAAAAACATTCAGTACTTC
>15|TRBD1|many|TRBJ1-2|TRBV3-1
CASSQGMGQGYGYTF
TGTGCCAGCAGCCAAGGCATGGGACAGGGTTATGGCTACACCTTC
>15|TRBD1|many|TRBJ2-2|TRBV29-1
CSVGVAGGAAGELFF
TGCAGCGTGGGGGTCGCAGGGGGCGCCGCCGGGGAGCTGTTTTTT
>14|NA|NA|TRBJ2-5|TRBV5-5
CASSAFRREETQYF
TGTGCCAGCAGCGCCTTTAGGAGAGAAGAGACCCAGTACTTC
>13|NA|many|TRBJ2-7|TRBV11-2
CASSLDSSYEQYF
TGTGCCAGCAGCCTCGACTCCTCCTACGAGCAGTACTTC
>13|NA|many|TRBJ1-5|TRBV3-1
CASATGSNQPQHF
TGTGCCAGCGCGACAGGTAGCAATCAGCCCCAGCATTTT
>12|NA|NA|TRBJ2-2|TRBV6-5
CARSLSVGELFF
TGTGCCAGAAGTTTATCGGTTGGGGAGCTGTTTTTT
>15|NA|few|TRBJ2-5|TRBV27
CASRENPGRRETQYF
TGTGCCAGCAGAGAAAATCCGGGACGCAGAGAGACCCAGTACTTC
>15|NA|many|TRBJ1-1|TRBV4-3
CASSLKLTGTAEAFF
TGCGCCAGCAGTCTCAAACTCACAGGGACCGCTGAAGCTTTCTTT
>16|TRBD2|NA|TRBJ2-5|TRBV2
CASSEPPGGREETQYF
TGTGCCAGCAGTGAACCCCCGGGAGGGAGGGAGGAGACCCAGTACTTC
>13|NA|NA|TRBJ2-6|TRBV27
CASSFGQSNVLTF
TGTGCCAGCAGTTTTGGACAGTCCAACGTCCTGACTTTC
>14|NA|NA|TRBJ1-1|TRBV28
CASSQYGSALKAFF
TGTGCCAGCAGCCAGTACGGCTCAGCCCTGAAAGCTTTCTTT
>12|NA|many|TRBJ1-1|TRBV20-1
CSARDRPWEAFF
TGCAGTGCTAGAGATAGACCGTGGGAAGCTTTCTTT
>15|NA|many|TRBJ2-7|TRBV7-2
CASSPSGAGTYEQYF
TGTGCCAGCAGCCCTTCGGGGGCAGGGACCTACGAGCAGTACTTC
>16|NA|few|TRBJ2-3|TRBV7-2
CASSLAGGGVGDTQYF
TGTGCCAGCAGCTTAGCGGGAGGCGGAGTGGGAGATACGCAGTATTTT
>13|NA|few|TRBJ2-5|TRBV29-1
CSVEVIEGGTQYF
TGCAGCGTTGAAGTCATCGAGGGTGGGACCCAGTACTTC
>15|TRBD2|many|TRBJ2-7|TRBV7-2
CASSLVTSGSYEQYF
TGTGCCAGCAGCTTAGTGACTAGCGGCTCCTACGAGCAGTACTTC
>17|TRBD2|many|TRBJ2-3|TRBV7-2
CASSLAAGLAATDTQYF
TGTGCCAGCAGCTTAGCCGCGGGGCTAGCGGCCACAGATACGCAGTATTTT
>15|NA|many|TRBJ2-1|TRBV6-2/TRBV6-3
CASTRLHSSYNEQFF
TGTGCCAGCACCCGACTCCATAGCTCCTACAATGAGCAGTTCTTC
>15|NA|few|TRBJ1-1|TRBV19
CASSIGAILNTEAFF
TGTGCCAGTAGTATAGGGGCCATATTGAACACTGAAGCTTTCTTT
>13|NA|many|TRBJ1-1|TRBV5-4
CASSSGTHTEAFF
TGTGCCAGCAGTTCAGGGACCCACACTGAAGCTTTCTTT
>15|TRBD1|NA|TRBJ2-1|TRBV2
CASRADRGSYNEQFF
TGTGCCAGCCGTGCCGACAGGGGCTCCTACAATGAGCAGTTCTTC
>17|TRBD2|NA|TRBJ2-3|TRBV4-3
CASSQDISGSHTDTQYF
TGCGCCAGCAGCCAAGATATCAGCGGGAGCCACACAGATACGCAGTATTTT
>13|NA|NA|TRBJ2-5|TRBV6-1
CASSRRNQETQYF
TGTGCCAGCAGTCGGAGAAACCAAGAGACCCAGTACTTC
>12|NA|NA|TRBJ1-5|TRBV6-6
CASSDGSQPQHF
TGTGCCAGCAGTGATGGCAGCCAGCCCCAGCATTTT
>14|NA|NA|TRBJ2-1|TRBV2
CASGDTAYYNEQFF
TGTGCCAGCGGGGATACAGCATATTACAATGAGCAGTTCTTC
>14|TRBD1|NA|TRBJ1-2|TRBV3-1
CASSRTGDPYGYTF
TGTGCCAGCAGCAGGACAGGGGATCCCTATGGCTACACCTTC
>16|NA|many|TRBJ2-7|TRBV24-1
CATSDSPLTESYEQYF
TGTGCCACCAGTGATTCACCCCTCACAGAATCCTACGAGCAGTACTTC
>14|NA|NA|TRBJ1-2|TRBV29-1
CSVPEGQGNYGYTF
TGCAGCGTCCCCGAGGGTCAGGGTAACTATGGCTACACCTTC